Sequencing of this T cell receptor beta chain was carried out in a study of tumor-infiltrating lymphocytes in primary liver carcinoma. Germline DNA was also extracted, while the blood RNA originated from unsorted whole blood. Concerning this clonotype: One end of the junction varies from germline; a read error may be responsible.

Starting material of 500 ng total RNA yielded TCR beta cDNA via a constant-region primer. Three-round nested multiplex PCR performed with slightly modified ARM-PCR produced the TCR beta libraries. PCR rounds one and two used TRBV1-TRBV30 forward primers with a C-beta reverse primer for about 9 cycles each. TCRdb analysed the multiplex PCR reads with MiXCR anew, one entry per CDR3 protein. Of approximately 320,000 distinct CDR3 sequences listed, about 50% were seen once; the top ten hold about 15%. Germline assignment: CDR1 LGHNA and CDR2 YSLEER. CDR3 length: 17 amino acids. The material sequenced was peripheral blood. The chain carries TRBV4-3 and TRBJ2-1, with 7 bases lining up with TRBD1. This receptor was taken from a woman in her twenties or thirties with primary liver carcinoma and hepatitis B virus infection. CDR3 sequence (DNA): TGCACCAGCAGCCAAGAGTGGTCGAGGGGGCTCTACAATGAGCAGTTCTTC. Amino acid sequence: CTSSQEWSRGLYNEQFF.